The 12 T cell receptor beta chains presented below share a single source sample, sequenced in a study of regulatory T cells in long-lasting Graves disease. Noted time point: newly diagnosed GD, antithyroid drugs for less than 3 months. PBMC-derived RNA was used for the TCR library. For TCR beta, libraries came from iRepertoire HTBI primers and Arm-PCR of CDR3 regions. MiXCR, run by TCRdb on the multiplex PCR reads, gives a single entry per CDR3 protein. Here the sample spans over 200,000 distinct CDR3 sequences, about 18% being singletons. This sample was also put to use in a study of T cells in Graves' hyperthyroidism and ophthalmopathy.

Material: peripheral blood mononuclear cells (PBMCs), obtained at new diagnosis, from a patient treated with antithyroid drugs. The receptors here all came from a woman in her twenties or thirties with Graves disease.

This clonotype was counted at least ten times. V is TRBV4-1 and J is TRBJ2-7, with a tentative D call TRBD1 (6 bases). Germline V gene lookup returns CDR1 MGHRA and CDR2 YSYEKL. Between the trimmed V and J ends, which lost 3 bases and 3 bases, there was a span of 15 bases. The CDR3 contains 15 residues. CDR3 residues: CASSHLTLQGYEQYF. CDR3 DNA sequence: TGCGCCAGCAGCCACCTGACTTTACAGGGCTACGAGCAGTACTTC.

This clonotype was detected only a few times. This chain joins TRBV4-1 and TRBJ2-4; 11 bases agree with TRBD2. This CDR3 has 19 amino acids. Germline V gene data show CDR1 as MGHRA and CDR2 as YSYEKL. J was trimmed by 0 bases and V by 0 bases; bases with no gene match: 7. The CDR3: CASSQDLRLAGGAKNIQYF. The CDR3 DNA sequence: TGCGCCAGCAGCCAAGATCTGAGGCTAGCGGGGGGAGCCAAAAACATTCAGTACTTC.

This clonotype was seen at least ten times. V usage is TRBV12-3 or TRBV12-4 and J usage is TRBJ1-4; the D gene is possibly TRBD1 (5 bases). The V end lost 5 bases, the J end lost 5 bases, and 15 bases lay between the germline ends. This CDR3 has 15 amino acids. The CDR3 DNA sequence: TGTGCCAGCAGTACATCCGGGACCCTGAATGAAAAACTGTTTTTT. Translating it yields CASSTSGTLNEKLFF.

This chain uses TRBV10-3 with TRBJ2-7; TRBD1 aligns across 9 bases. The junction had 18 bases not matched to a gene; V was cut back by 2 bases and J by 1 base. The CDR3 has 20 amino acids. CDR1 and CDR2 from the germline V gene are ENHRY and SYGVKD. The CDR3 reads CAISELWGGGGQGRSYEQYF. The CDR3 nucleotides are TGTGCCATCAGTGAGCTTTGGGGGGGGGGGGGACAGGGACGGTCCTACGAGCAGTACTTC.

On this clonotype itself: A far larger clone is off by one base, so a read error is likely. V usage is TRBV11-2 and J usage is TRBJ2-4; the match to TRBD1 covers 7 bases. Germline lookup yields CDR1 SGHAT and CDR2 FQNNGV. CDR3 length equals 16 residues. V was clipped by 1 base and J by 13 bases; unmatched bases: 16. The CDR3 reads CASSLVTGSSYNEQYF. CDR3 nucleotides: TGTGCCAGCAGCTTAGTGACAGGGAGCTCCTACAATGAGCAGTACTTC.

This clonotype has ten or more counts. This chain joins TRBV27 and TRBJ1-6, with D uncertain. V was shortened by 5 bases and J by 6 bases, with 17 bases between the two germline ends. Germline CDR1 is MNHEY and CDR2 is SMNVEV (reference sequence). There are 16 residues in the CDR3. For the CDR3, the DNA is TGTGCCAGCAGTACCGCTAGGTACGAATTTAATTCACCCCTCCACTTT. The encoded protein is CASSTARYEFNSPLHF.

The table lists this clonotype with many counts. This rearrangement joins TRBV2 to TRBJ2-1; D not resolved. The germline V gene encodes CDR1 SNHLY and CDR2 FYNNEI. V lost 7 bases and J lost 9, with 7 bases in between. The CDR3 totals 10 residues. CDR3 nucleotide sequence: TGTGCCAGCACTGGGGTTGAGCAGTTCTTC. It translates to CASTGVEQFF.

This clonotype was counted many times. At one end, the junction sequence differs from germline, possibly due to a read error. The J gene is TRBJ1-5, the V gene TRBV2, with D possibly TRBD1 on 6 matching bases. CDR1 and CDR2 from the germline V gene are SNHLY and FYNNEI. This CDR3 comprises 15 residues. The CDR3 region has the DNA TGTGCCAGCAGGGAAGGACAGACTACCAATCAGCCCCAGCATTTT. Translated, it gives CASREGQTTNQPQHF.

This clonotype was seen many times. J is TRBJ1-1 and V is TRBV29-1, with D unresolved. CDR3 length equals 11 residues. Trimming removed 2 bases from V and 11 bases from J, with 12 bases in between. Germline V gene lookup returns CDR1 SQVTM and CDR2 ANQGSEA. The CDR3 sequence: CSVEIDFWAFF. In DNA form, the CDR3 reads TGCAGCGTTGAAATCGACTTTTGGGCTTTCTTT.

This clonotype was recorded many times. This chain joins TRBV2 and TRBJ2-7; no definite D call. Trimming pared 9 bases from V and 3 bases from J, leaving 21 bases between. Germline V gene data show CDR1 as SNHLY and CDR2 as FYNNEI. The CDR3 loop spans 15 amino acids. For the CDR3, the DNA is TGTGCCAGTCAAATTGTGGGGTCCTCCCTCTACGAGCAGTACTTC. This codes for CASQIVGSSLYEQYF.

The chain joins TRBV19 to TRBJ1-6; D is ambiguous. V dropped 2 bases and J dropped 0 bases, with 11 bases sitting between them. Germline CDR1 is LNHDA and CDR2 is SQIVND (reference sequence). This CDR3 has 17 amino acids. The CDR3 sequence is CASSIRAPSSYNSPLHF. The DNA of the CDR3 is TGTGCCAGTAGTATACGAGCACCTAGCTCCTATAATTCACCCCTCCACTTT.

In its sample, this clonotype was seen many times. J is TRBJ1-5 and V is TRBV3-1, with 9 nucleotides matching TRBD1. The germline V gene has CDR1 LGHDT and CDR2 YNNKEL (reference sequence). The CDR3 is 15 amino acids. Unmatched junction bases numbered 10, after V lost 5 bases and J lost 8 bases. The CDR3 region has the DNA TGTGCCAGCAGCTCCGGACAGGGGCCTATAGAGCCCCAGCATTTT. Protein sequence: CASSSGQGPIEPQHF. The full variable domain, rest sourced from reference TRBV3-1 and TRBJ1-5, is DTAVSQTPKYLVTQMGNDKSIKCEQNLGHDTMYWYKQDSKKFLKIMFSYNNKELIINETVPNRFSPKSPDKAHLNLHINSLELGDSAVYFCASSSGQGPIEPQHFGDGTRLSIL.